The T cell receptor beta chain described here comes from a study of tumor-infiltrating lymphocytes in primary liver carcinoma. V lost 2 bases to trimming and J lost 1 base; unmatched junction nucleotides: 9. Looked up from germline, CDR1 is KGHSH and CDR2 is LQKENI. This CDR3 spans 18 amino acids. With roughly 540 ng total RNA as template and a constant-region primer, TCR beta cDNA was made. ARM-PCR, slightly modified, supplied the TCR beta libraries through three nested multiplex PCR rounds. TRBV1-TRBV30 forward primers paired with a C-beta reverse primer drove the first two PCR rounds, about 11 cycles each. From the multiplex PCR reads, TCRdb called clonotypes with MiXCR, one entry per CDR3 protein. Of 85,000 to 100,000 distinct CDR3 sequences detected, around 68% appear once; the ten largest clones hold about 27%. Between roughly 17 and 33 mg of unsorted bulk tissue served as the source from which RNA and DNA were co-extracted.

The chain uses TRBV18 and TRBJ2-1, with TRBD1 identical over 9 bases. Sequencing was performed on tumor-adjacent normal liver tissue. The receptor's source is a middle-aged man with primary liver carcinoma and hepatitis B virus infection. The CDR3 coding sequence is TGTGCCAGCTCACCAAGGGAGCGAGGACAGGGGTCCTACAATGAGCAGTTCTTC. Translation gives CASSPRERGQGSYNEQFF.